This record concerns one T cell receptor beta chain sequence. These data come from a study of cytomegalovirus exposure and HLA in healthy donors. The germline CDR1 and CDR2 sequences are MGHRA and YSYEKL. Trimming took 3 bases from V and 2 from J; bases not matched to a gene: 4. The CDR3 covers 16 residues. In the PCR, 60 Vbeta and 13 Jbeta primers were used. The data were produced by immunoSEQ multiplex PCR, yet TCRdb's version contains in-frame clones alone and is incomplete. This table holds 150,000 to 200,000 clones, 75% to 90% found once. The chain combines TRBV4-1 with TRBJ1-1; 12 bases line up with TRBD1. This clonotype was sampled from a human donor in good health. The sequenced sample was PBMCs. The DNA of the CDR3 is TGCGCCAGCAGCCAGGCCGGGACAGGGGGCAACACTGAAGCTTTCTTT. Its translation is CASSQAGTGGNTEAFF.